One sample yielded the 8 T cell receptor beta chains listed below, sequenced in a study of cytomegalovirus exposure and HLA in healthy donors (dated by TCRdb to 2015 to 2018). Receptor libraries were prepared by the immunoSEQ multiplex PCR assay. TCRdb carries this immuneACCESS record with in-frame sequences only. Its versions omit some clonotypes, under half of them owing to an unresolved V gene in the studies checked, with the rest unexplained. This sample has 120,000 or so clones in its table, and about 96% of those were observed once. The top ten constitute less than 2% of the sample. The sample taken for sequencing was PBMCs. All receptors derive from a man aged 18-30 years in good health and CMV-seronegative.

The CDR3 region has the DNA TGTGCCAGCAGTGAAGTCGGGGTAGCGGGACCCTCCTACGAGCAGTACTTC. Its translation: CASSEVGVAGPSYEQYF. This chain joins TRBV25-1 and TRBJ2-7, with 8 bases fitting TRBD2. Germline V CDR1 and CDR2: MGHDK, SYGVNS. The CDR3 runs 17 residues. Losses at the gene ends were 2 bases for V and 0 bases for J; bases not matched to a gene: 9.

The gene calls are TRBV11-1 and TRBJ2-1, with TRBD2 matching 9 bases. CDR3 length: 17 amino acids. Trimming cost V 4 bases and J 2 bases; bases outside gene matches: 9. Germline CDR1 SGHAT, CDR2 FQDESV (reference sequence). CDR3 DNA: TGTGCCAGCAGCTCCCCTTCTAGCGGGACCCCCTACAATGAGCAGTTCTTC. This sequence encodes CASSSPSSGTPYNEQFF.

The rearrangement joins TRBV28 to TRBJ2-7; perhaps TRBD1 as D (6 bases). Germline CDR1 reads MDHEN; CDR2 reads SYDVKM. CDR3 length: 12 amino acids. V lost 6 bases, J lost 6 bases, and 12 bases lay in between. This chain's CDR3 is CASSSGHREQYF. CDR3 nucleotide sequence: TGTGCCAGCAGCTCGGGACACCGCGAGCAGTACTTC.

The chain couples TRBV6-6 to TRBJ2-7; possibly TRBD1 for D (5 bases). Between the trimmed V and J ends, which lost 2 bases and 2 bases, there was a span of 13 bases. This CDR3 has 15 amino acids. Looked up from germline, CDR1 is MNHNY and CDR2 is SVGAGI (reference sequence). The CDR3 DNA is TGTGCCAGCAGTTACGGGGCAGCCAGGGCCTACGAGCAGTACTTC. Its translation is CASSYGAARAYEQYF.

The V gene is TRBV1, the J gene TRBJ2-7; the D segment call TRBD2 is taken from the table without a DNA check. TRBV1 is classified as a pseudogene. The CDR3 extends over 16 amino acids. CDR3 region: CTSSQGGSGRPYEQYF. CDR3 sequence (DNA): TGCACCAGCAGCCAGGGGGGCAGCGGGAGGCCCTACGAGCAGTACTTC.

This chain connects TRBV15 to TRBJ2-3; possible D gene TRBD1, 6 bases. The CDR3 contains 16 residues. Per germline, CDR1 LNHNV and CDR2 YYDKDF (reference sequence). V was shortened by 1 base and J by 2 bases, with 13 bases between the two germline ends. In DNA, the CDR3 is TGTGCCACCAGCAGAGTTTCAGGACAGTTCACAGATACGCAGTATTTT. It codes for CATSRVSGQFTDTQYF.

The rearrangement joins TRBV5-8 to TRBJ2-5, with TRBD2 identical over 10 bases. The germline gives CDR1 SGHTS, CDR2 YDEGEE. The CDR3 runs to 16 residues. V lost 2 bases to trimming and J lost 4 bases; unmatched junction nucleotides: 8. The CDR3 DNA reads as TGTGCCAGCAGCTTCACCAGCGGGAGGGCCGGAGAGACCCAGTACTTC. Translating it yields CASSFTSGRAGETQYF. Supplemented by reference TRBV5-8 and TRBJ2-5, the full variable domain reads EAGVTQSPTHLIKTRGQQATLRCSPISGHTSVYWYQQALGLGLQFLLWYDEGEERNRGNFPPRFSGRQFPNYSSELNVNALELEDSALYLCASSFTSGRAGETQYFGPGTRLLVL.

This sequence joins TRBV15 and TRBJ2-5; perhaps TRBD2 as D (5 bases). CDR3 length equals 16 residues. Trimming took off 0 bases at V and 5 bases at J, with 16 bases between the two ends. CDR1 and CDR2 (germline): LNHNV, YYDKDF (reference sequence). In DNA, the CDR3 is TGTGCCACCAGCAGAGATCCACGAGAGGGAGACGAGACCCAGTACTTC. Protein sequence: CATSRDPREGDETQYF.